Below are 19 T cell receptor beta chains sequenced from a single sample in a study of T-cell reconstitution after alpha-beta-depleted transplantation in children. Using unique molecular identifiers, the investigators prepared the TCRbeta library. MiXCR, run by TCRdb on the PCR reads, gives a single entry per CDR3 protein. Among about 130,000 distinct CDR3 sequences listed, about 9.9% were seen once. The sequencing here drew on PBMCs, mostly from graft donor cells, taken 180 days after TCRalphabeta/CD19-depleted stem cell transplant. These receptors all come from a girl under three years old who had a stem cell transplant for combined immunodeficiency, so the T cells may come from the graft donor.

This clonotype was observed a few times. V is TRBV12-3 or TRBV12-4 and J is TRBJ2-3; D may be TRBD2 (6 bases). The CDR3 consists of 16 residues. Trimming stripped 5 bases from V and 6 bases from J, with 21 bases between. The CDR3 spells CASSPRGRGGPDTQYF. The CDR3 region has the DNA TGTGCCAGCAGTCCCAGAGGGCGGGGCGGTCCGGATACGCAGTATTTT.

There are many counts of this clonotype. The chain has TRBV20-1 and TRBJ2-1; the D call may be TRBD1 or TRBD2 (5 bases each). V was trimmed by 0 bases and J by 10 bases, leaving 7 bases between them. The V gene's germline CDR1 is DFQATT and CDR2 SNEGSKA (reference sequence). The CDR3 extends over 11 amino acids. The CDR3 bases are TGCAGTGCTAGAGACAGGGAGGAGCAGTTCTTC. This translates into CSARDREEQFF.

This clonotype was detected only a few times. The chain uses TRBV7-9 and TRBJ2-3, with D unresolved. Germline V gives CDR1 SEHNR, CDR2 FQNEAQ (reference sequence). The length of the CDR3 is 16 residues. The V gene lost 3 bases and the J gene lost 0 bases, with 13 bases spanning the gap. CDR3 coding DNA: TGTGCCAGCAGCTTCGGACGGGCCATCAGCACAGATACGCAGTATTTT. This translates into CASSFGRAISTDTQYF.

This clonotype was observed a few times. The V call is TRBV19, the J call TRBJ2-7, with no clear D. Germline V gives CDR1 LNHDA, CDR2 SQIVND (reference sequence). V was trimmed by 6 bases and J by 3 bases, leaving 12 bases between them. The CDR3 loop spans 13 amino acids. CDR3 nucleotides: TGTGCCAGTAGCGCCGCTGTGGACTACGAGCAGTACTTC. Translation: CASSAAVDYEQYF.

This sequence joins TRBV27 and TRBJ2-1; 7 bases align to TRBD2. In germline, CDR1 is MNHEY, CDR2 SMNVEV (reference sequence). After removal of 1 base from V and 0 bases from J, the junction contained 3 bases not matched to a gene. The CDR3 is 16 residues long. DNA for the CDR3: TGTGCCAGCAGTTTATTGGGCGGGAGCTCCTACAATGAGCAGTTCTTC. Protein sequence: CASSLLGGSSYNEQFF.

The J gene is TRBJ2-7, the V gene TRBV11-2, with no clear D. V gave up 5 bases and J gave up 1 base, with 12 bases separating them. CDR3 size: 14 residues. Germline V gene data show CDR1 as SGHAT and CDR2 as FQNNGV. Here the CDR3 reads CASSPLLSSYEQYF. In DNA form, the CDR3 reads TGTGCCAGCAGCCCTCTCCTATCTTCCTACGAGCAGTACTTC.

The gene calls are TRBV18 and TRBJ2-3; D not resolved. In germline, CDR1 is KGHSH, CDR2 LQKENI. V lost 6 bases and J lost 0, with 13 bases in between. The CDR3 has 15 amino acids. The CDR3 region is CASSPSRASTDTQYF. Written as DNA, the CDR3 is TGTGCCAGCTCCCCCAGCCGTGCTAGCACAGATACGCAGTATTTT.

This clonotype was observed a few times. V usage is TRBV18 and J usage is TRBJ2-5; D is undetermined. The germline CDR1 and CDR2 sequences are KGHSH and LQKENI. The CDR3 is 14 residues long. V lost 1 base to trimming and J lost 5 bases, with 11 bases between them. Here the CDR3 reads CASSPRRTGETQYF. The DNA of the CDR3 is TGTGCCAGCTCACCACGGCGCACCGGGGAGACCCAGTACTTC.

This clonotype turned up a few times. The rearrangement links TRBV18 to TRBJ2-1; 13 bases are a match to TRBD2. The CDR3 contains 19 residues. J was trimmed by 3 bases and V by 6 bases; bases with no gene match: 14. CDR1 KGHSH and CDR2 LQKENI come from the germline V gene. CDR3 region: CASSPRGTSGTRFYNEQFF. The CDR3 DNA reads TGTGCCAGCTCTCCTCGGGGGACTAGCGGGACCCGATTCTACAATGAGCAGTTCTTC.

This chain uses TRBV20-1 with TRBJ1-2; no definite D call. The V gene lost 5 bases and the J gene lost 6 bases, with 7 bases spanning the gap. Germline values: CDR1 DFQATT, CDR2 SNEGSKA (reference sequence). The CDR3 loop spans 10 amino acids. The CDR3 sequence: CSAESHGYTF. Written as DNA, the CDR3 is TGCAGTGCTGAATCGCATGGCTACACCTTC.

The chain is built from TRBV5-1 and TRBJ1-1; no firm D call. Trimming pared 1 base from V and 2 bases from J, leaving 9 bases between. The CDR3 is made up of 14 amino acids. CDR1 is SGHRS and CDR2 is YFSETQ in the germline V gene. CDR3 amino acids: CASSLPGSNTEAFF. The CDR3 coding sequence is TGCGCCAGCAGCTTGCCAGGATCCAACACTGAAGCTTTCTTT.

In its sample, this clonotype was seen a few times. The rearrangement uses TRBV5-1 and TRBJ2-3; D not certain. The CDR3 consists of 16 residues. Between the trimmed V and J ends, which lost 4 bases and 1 base, there was a span of 16 bases. Germline CDR1 and CDR2: SGHRS and YFSETQ. Here the CDR3 reads CASSRSSRGGTDTQYF. The CDR3 DNA reads TGCGCCAGCAGCCGATCCTCTAGAGGAGGCACAGATACGCAGTATTTT.

There are a few counts of this clonotype. This chain uses TRBV29-1 with TRBJ2-5; 9 bases map to TRBD1. Per germline, CDR1 SQVTM and CDR2 ANQGSEA. The CDR3 consists of 16 residues. J was trimmed by 5 bases and V by 4 bases; bases with no gene match: 14. The CDR3 nucleotides are TGCAGCGTTGCCCTAACCGGGACAGGGATTTGGGAGACCCAGTACTTC. The encoded protein is CSVALTGTGIWETQYF.

V gene TRBV9 combines with J gene TRBJ2-3; TRBD2 matches 12 bases. Germline assignment: CDR1 SGDLS and CDR2 YYNGEE. This CDR3 region has 17 residues. Trimming removed 4 bases from V and 1 base from J; junction bases left unmatched: 7. The CDR3 bases are TGTGCCAGCAGCCGAACTAGCGGGAGGCCACGCACAGATACGCAGTATTTT. This translates into CASSRTSGRPRTDTQYF.

The gene calls are TRBV6-1 and TRBJ2-5; 9 bases map to TRBD1. V lost 5 bases, J lost 3 bases, and 7 bases stayed unmatched. This CDR3 has 15 amino acids. Germline values: CDR1 MNHNS, CDR2 SASEGT. The CDR3 DNA reads TGTGCCAGCAGTAGAGGACAGGGGCGAAAAGAGACCCAGTACTTC. The encoded protein is CASSRGQGRKETQYF.

There are a few counts of this clonotype. The chain has TRBV5-1 and TRBJ2-3; no clear D gene. V was cut by 3 bases and J by 2 bases, with 13 bases left in between. Germline CDR1 and CDR2: SGHRS and YFSETQ. CDR3 length equals 15 residues. CDR3: CASSSAFAPTDTQYF. CDR3 in DNA: TGCGCCAGCAGCTCAGCATTCGCCCCCACAGATACGCAGTATTTT.

V is TRBV20-1 and J is TRBJ2-3; D gene uncertain. Trimming left V 2 bases short and J 2 bases short, with 17 bases between. Germline V CDR1 and CDR2: DFQATT, SNEGSKA (reference sequence). CDR3 length: 16 residues. The CDR3 sequence is CSARPHPTIYTDTQYF. The CDR3 DNA reads TGCAGTGCTAGACCCCACCCCACTATCTACACAGATACGCAGTATTTT.

This clonotype was counted at least ten times. V is TRBV5-1 and J is TRBJ1-3; D is unclear. Germline V gene sequence: CDR1 SGHRS, CDR2 YFSETQ. This CDR3 has 13 amino acids. The germline V and J ends were trimmed by 0 bases and 2 bases, with 3 bases remaining between them. CDR3: CASSLGTGNTIYF. In DNA form, the CDR3 reads TGCGCCAGCAGCTTGGGGACTGGAAACACCATATATTTT.

The chain combines TRBV12-3 or TRBV12-4 with TRBJ2-7, with D unresolved. V was cut by 5 bases and J by 0 bases, with 14 bases left in between. The CDR3 sequence is 15 residues long. The CDR3 loop reads CASSLSLVLSYEQYF. CDR3 DNA sequence: TGTGCCAGCAGTCTCTCCTTAGTGCTCTCCTACGAGCAGTACTTC.